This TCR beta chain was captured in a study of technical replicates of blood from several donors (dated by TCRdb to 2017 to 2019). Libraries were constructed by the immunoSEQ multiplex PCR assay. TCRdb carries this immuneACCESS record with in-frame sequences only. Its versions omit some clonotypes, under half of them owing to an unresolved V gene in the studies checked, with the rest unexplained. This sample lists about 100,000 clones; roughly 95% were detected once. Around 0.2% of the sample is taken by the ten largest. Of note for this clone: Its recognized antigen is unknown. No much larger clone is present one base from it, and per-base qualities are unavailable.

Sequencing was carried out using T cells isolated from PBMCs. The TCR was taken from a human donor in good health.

The base sequence is TGTGCCAGCAGCCTCACCTCCTCGGCGGCGCCAAGCTCTGGGGCCAACGTCCTGACTTTC. This codes for CASSLTSSAAPSSGANVLTF. The sequence joins TRBV7-6 to TRBJ2-6; the D gene remains uncertain. Trimming removed 5 bases from V and 0 bases from J, leaving 23 bases between the germline ends. CDR1 SGHVS and CDR2 FNYEAQ were looked up in the germline V gene. The CDR3, from cysteine to phenylalanine, totals 20 residues. CDR3 DNA only is kept here, 60 bases in frame from base 1.